The rows below give T cell receptor beta chains drawn from one sample of a study of cytomegalovirus exposure and HLA in healthy donors. Data came from immunoSEQ multiplex PCR; TCRdb stores just in-frame clones and leaves some out. The data contain around 200,000 clones, around 85% of them singletons. The sample taken for sequencing was PBMCs. These receptors were collected from a man between 45 and 60 years old in good health and CMV-seronegative. The CDR3 runs from the conserved cysteine through the conserved F or W. The order of the fields is D gene, V gene, clone size, J gene, CDR3 DNA, CDR3 protein. D genes are given only for firm matches. Clone size is given for some rows only: seen once, a few or many times, or a class if the clone is expanded.

D: TRBD2
V: TRBV14
size: few
J: TRBJ2-3
DNA: TGTGCCAGCAGCCAATTCGGGGGGGCCTCAGATACGCAGTATTTT
CDR3: CASSQFGGASDTQYF

D: NA
V: TRBV2
size: NA
J: TRBJ1-3
DNA: TGTGCCAGCATCGAGAGGGACACCATATATTTT
CDR3: CASIERDTIYF

D: TRBD2
V: TRBV18
size: NA
J: TRBJ2-3
DNA: TGTGCCAGCTCACCACAGGGCGGGGGGCCCACAGATACGCAGTATTTT
CDR3: CASSPQGGGPTDTQYF

D: NA
V: TRBV19
size: NA
J: TRBJ1-2
DNA: TGTGCCAGTAGTACGCCAGGGGATGGTGGCTACACCTTC
CDR3: CASSTPGDGGYTF

D: TRBD1
V: TRBV27
size: NA
J: TRBJ2-2
DNA: TGTGCCAGCAGTTTAGGACAGGGGTACACCGGGGAGCTGTTTTTT
CDR3: CASSLGQGYTGELFF

D: NA
V: TRBV4-1
size: NA
J: TRBJ1-6
DNA: TGCGCCAGCAGCCAAGAGGGCCTTTCACCCCTCCACTTT
CDR3: CASSQEGLSPLHF

D: NA
V: TRBV9
size: NA
J: TRBJ1-6
DNA: TGTGCCAGCAGCGCTGGGGGGTCCTCCTATAATTCACCCCTCCACTTT
CDR3: CASSAGGSSYNSPLHF

D: TRBD1
V: TRBV13
size: NA
J: TRBJ2-7
DNA: TGTGCCAGCAAGGGTCGATGGACAGGGGACGGGGAGCAGTACTTC
CDR3: CASKGRWTGDGEQYF

D: TRBD1
V: TRBV28
size: NA
J: TRBJ1-2
DNA: TGTGCCAGCAGTTTCCGTGACAGGGGGGCTTGGGGCTACACCTTC
CDR3: CASSFRDRGAWGYTF

D: NA
V: TRBV7-3
size: NA
J: TRBJ2-6
DNA: TGTGCCAGCAGCCCCGCTTCGGGAGACTCTGGGGCCAACGTCCTGACTTTC
CDR3: CASSPASGDSGANVLTF

D: NA
V: TRBV5-1
size: NA
J: TRBJ1-4
DNA: TGCGCCAGCAGCTTATGGGGGACAACAACTAATGAAAAACTGTTTTTT
CDR3: CASSLWGTTTNEKLFF

D: TRBD1
V: TRBV18
size: NA
J: TRBJ1-1
DNA: TGTGCCAGCTCATCTCAGGGGGTGAACACTGAAGCTTTCTTT
CDR3: CASSSQGVNTEAFF

D: TRBD1
V: TRBV28
size: NA
J: TRBJ2-7
DNA: TGTGCCAGCAGCCCCTCGGGACAGAGCAAGTACGAGCAGTACTTC
CDR3: CASSPSGQSKYEQYF

D: NA
V: TRBV7-9
size: once
J: TRBJ2-1
DNA: TGTGCCAGCAGCCACAGGGTTGAGCAGTTCTTC
CDR3: CASSHRVEQFF

D: NA
V: TRBV15
size: NA
J: TRBJ1-2
DNA: TGTGCCACCAGCAGAGTCGTGGGGGGTATCTGGTATGGCTACACCTTC
CDR3: CATSRVVGGIWYGYTF

D: NA
V: TRBV29-1
size: NA
J: TRBJ2-5
DNA: TGCAGCGTTGAACGACAGCCAAAAGAGACCCAGTACTTC
CDR3: CSVERQPKETQYF

D: NA
V: TRBV7-2
size: once
J: TRBJ1-1
DNA: TGTGCCAGCAGCGCGGGTTACACTGAAGCTTTCTTT
CDR3: CASSAGYTEAFF

D: NA
V: TRBV10-3
size: NA
J: TRBJ1-6
DNA: TGTGCCACCCGTGGGGGGGCTGAGAATTCACCCCTCCACTTT
CDR3: CATRGGAENSPLHF

D: TRBD1
V: TRBV2
size: few
J: TRBJ2-7
DNA: TGTGCCAGCAGCACCGGGACAGGGTTCTACGAGCAGTACTTC
CDR3: CASSTGTGFYEQYF

D: TRBD1
V: TRBV19
size: once
J: TRBJ1-2
DNA: TGTGCCACCCAAGATGCCCGACAGGGAGGTAACTATGGCTACACCTTC
CDR3: CATQDARQGGNYGYTF

D: TRBD1
V: TRBV12-5
size: once
J: TRBJ2-7
DNA: TGTGCTAGTGGTTTAGGGGACAGGAGCTCCTACGAGCAGTACTTC
CDR3: CASGLGDRSSYEQYF

D: NA
V: TRBV19
size: once
J: TRBJ1-5
DNA: TGTGCCAGCAACACACCTTATGGCAATCAGCCCCAGCATTTT
CDR3: CASNTPYGNQPQHF

D: NA
V: TRBV19
size: NA
J: TRBJ2-1
DNA: TGTGCCAGTAGTACGGACAGTGGGGGCAATGAGCAGTTCTTC
CDR3: CASSTDSGGNEQFF

D: NA
V: TRBV7-2
size: NA
J: TRBJ2-6
DNA: TGTGCCAGCAGCTTAGTGCAGGCGCCTGGGGCCAACGTCCTGACTTTC
CDR3: CASSLVQAPGANVLTF

D: TRBD2
V: TRBV11-2
size: few
J: TRBJ2-3
DNA: TGTGCCAGCAGCTCATCTAGCGGGGGGGCGATCACAGATACGCAGTATTTT
CDR3: CASSSSSGGAITDTQYF

D: TRBD1
V: TRBV5-6
size: once
J: TRBJ1-1
DNA: TGTGCCAGCAGCGGGGACAGGGCAGCTTTCTTT
CDR3: CASSGDRAAFF

D: TRBD1
V: TRBV14
size: NA
J: TRBJ2-2
DNA: TGTGCCAGCAGCCAACTCCAGGGGGCAATCGGGGAGCTGTTTTTT
CDR3: CASSQLQGAIGELFF

D: TRBD1
V: TRBV11-2
size: NA
J: TRBJ1-3
DNA: TGTGCCAGTAAGGGACAGGCCTCCTCTGGAAACACCATATATTTT
CDR3: CASKGQASSGNTIYF

D: TRBD1
V: TRBV13
size: NA
J: TRBJ1-2
DNA: TGTGCCAGCAGCCGGACAGGGGGCGCAGGACCTCCCGCCAACTATGGCTACACCTTC
CDR3: CASSRTGGAGPPANYGYTF

D: NA
V: TRBV7-9
size: NA
J: TRBJ2-3
DNA: TGTGCCATCACGGGGGACTCCCATAGTACGCAGTATTTT
CDR3: CAITGDSHSTQYF

D: TRBD1
V: TRBV5-6
size: NA
J: TRBJ1-1
DNA: TGTGCCAGCAGCCCAGGGACAGGGGGGATGAACACTGAAGCTTTCTTT
CDR3: CASSPGTGGMNTEAFF

D: NA
V: TRBV9
size: few
J: TRBJ2-1
DNA: TGTGCCAGCAGCGTAGAAGCGGGTGAGCAGTTCTTC
CDR3: CASSVEAGEQFF

D: NA
V: TRBV7-9
size: few
J: TRBJ2-7
DNA: TGTTCCAGCAGCCCGGAACAGGGTGGTTCTTTAGGCGAGCAGTACTTC
CDR3: CSSSPEQGGSLGEQYF

D: TRBD2
V: TRBV4-3
size: NA
J: TRBJ2-7
DNA: TGCGCCAGCAGCCTCACTACGGGGGGTCGCGAGCAGTACTTC
CDR3: CASSLTTGGREQYF

D: TRBD1
V: TRBV18
size: NA
J: TRBJ1-1
DNA: TGTGCCACTTCACCTCCAGGGGGCACTGAAGCTTTCTTT
CDR3: CATSPPGGTEAFF

D: NA
V: TRBV7-9
size: NA
J: TRBJ1-2
DNA: TGTTCCAGCAGCTTAGGGGGGGGGCAGGCTAACTATGGCTACACCTTC
CDR3: CSSSLGGGQANYGYTF

D: NA
V: TRBV5-1
size: NA
J: TRBJ2-5
DNA: TGCGCCAGCAGCTTGGCAGGAGGAGCGGACTTGGAGACCCAGTACTTC
CDR3: CASSLAGGADLETQYF

D: NA
V: TRBV7-2
size: once
J: TRBJ2-6
DNA: TGTGCCAGCAGCTTACGAATACTCGGGTTGCAGTCTGGGGCCAACGTCCTGACTTTC
CDR3: CASSLRILGLQSGANVLTF

D: TRBD1
V: TRBV10-2
size: NA
J: TRBJ1-2
DNA: TGCGCCAGCAGTGAGTCAGGGACAGGGAACGGCTACACCTTC
CDR3: CASSESGTGNGYTF

D: NA
V: TRBV12-5
size: NA
J: TRBJ2-3
DNA: TGTGCTAGTGGTTTGACTCTGCCCACAGATACGCAGTATTTT
CDR3: CASGLTLPTDTQYF

D: NA
V: TRBV4-3
size: NA
J: TRBJ1-6
DNA: TGCGCCAGCAGCCAAGACGGACAGAGAAATTCACCCCTCCACTTT
CDR3: CASSQDGQRNSPLHF

D: TRBD1
V: TRBV14
size: NA
J: TRBJ1-2
DNA: TGTGCCAGCAGCGAACTGGGACAGATCAATGGCTACACCTTC
CDR3: CASSELGQINGYTF